These 30 T cell receptor beta chains originate from one sample sequenced in a study of blood T cell repertoires in COVID-19. Profiled with immunoSEQ multiplex PCR; TCRdb holds only in-frame clones, not every one. The sample lists hundreds of thousands of clones; roughly 86% were seen once. Sequencing was done on a sample of peripheral blood. Receptors were obtained from a man aged 65 to 79 with acute or convalescent COVID-19.

The gene calls are TRBV7-2 and TRBJ2-7, with TRBD1 identical over 7 bases. CDR1 and CDR2 from the germline V gene are SGHTA and FQGNSA. Germline trimming cut 5 bases from V and 3 bases from J; bases unmatched to any gene: 4. The CDR3 is 13 residues long. CDR3 sequence (DNA): TGTGCCAGCAGCGCATGGGACAGCTACGAGCAGTACTTC. This sequence encodes CASSAWDSYEQYF.

V gene TRBV6-5 combines with J gene TRBJ2-7; no clear D. The ends were cut back, 10 bases at V and 6 bases at J, with 10 bases in the middle. This CDR3 comprises 10 residues. The germline V gene has CDR1 MNHEY and CDR2 SVGAGI. CDR3 loop: CATTPAEQYF. The CDR3 DNA reads as TGTGCCACTACGCCCGCCGAGCAGTACTTC.

This clone was recorded a few times. The J gene is TRBJ1-5, the V gene TRBV18, with 10 positions matching TRBD1. This CDR3 region has 15 residues. V dropped 4 bases and J dropped 4; count of bases not matched to a gene: 4. CDR1 and CDR2 from the germline V gene are KGHSH and LQKENI. The CDR3 sequence: CASSRQGARNQPQHF. The CDR3 DNA sequence: TGTGCCAGCTCACGACAGGGGGCTCGGAATCAGCCCCAGCATTTT.

The rearrangement links TRBV18 to TRBJ2-1, with 14 bases matching TRBD2. The CDR3 is 16 residues long. In germline, CDR1 is KGHSH, CDR2 LQKENI. Germline trimming cut 0 bases from V and 7 bases from J; bases unmatched to any gene: 2. The CDR3 spells CASSPPTSGRANEQFF. The CDR3 region has the DNA TGTGCCAGCTCACCACCGACTAGCGGGAGGGCGAATGAGCAGTTCTTC.

The chain is built from TRBV5-6 and TRBJ1-4; unclear D gene. Trimming stripped 4 bases from V and 0 bases from J, with 10 bases between. The CDR3 is 15 residues long. Germline CDR1 and CDR2: SGHDT and YYEEEE. CDR3 nucleotide sequence: TGTGCCAGCAGCCTCACGGCGGCAACTAATGAAAAACTGTTTTTT. Translated, it gives CASSLTAATNEKLFF.

CDR3 sequence (DNA): TGTGCCAGTACGACAGGGCTTGTGGTTAACTATGGCTACACCTTC. Translated, it gives CASTTGLVVNYGYTF. This chain connects TRBV28 to TRBJ1-2, with 7 bases identical to TRBD1. From germline, CDR1 is MDHEN and CDR2 SYDVKM. The CDR3 consists of 15 residues. After removal of 9 bases from V and 1 base from J, the junction contained 11 bases not matched to a gene.

In DNA, the CDR3 is TGTGCCAGCAGCCAAGCGTCGGCTAGCGGGGGGGCCGGGGAGCTGTTTTTT. This codes for CASSQASASGGAGELFF. V is TRBV4-2 and J is TRBJ2-2; 12 nucleotides agree with TRBD2. The junction had 6 bases not matched to a gene; V was cut back by 1 base and J by 6 bases. Per germline, CDR1 LGHNA and CDR2 YNFKEQ. This CDR3 region has 17 residues.

The V call is TRBV12-3 or TRBV12-4, the J call TRBJ2-2; D remains ambiguous. CDR3 size: 13 residues. Trimming took 5 bases from V and 0 from J, leaving 4 bases between them. DNA for the CDR3: TGTGCCAGCAGTCCTTCGAACACCGGGGAGCTGTTTTTT. Translated: CASSPSNTGELFF.

A few counts support this clone. This CDR3 reads CSVRSGQYGYTF. The DNA for the CDR3 is TGCAGCGTAAGATCGGGACAGTATGGCTACACCTTC. The gene calls are TRBV29-1 and TRBJ1-2, with TRBD1 identical over 7 bases. CDR1 SQVTM and CDR2 ANQGSEA come from the germline V gene. The ends lost 6 bases at V and 5 bases at J; junction bases unmatched: 6. This CDR3 has 12 amino acids. Variable domain in full (rest from reference TRBV29-1 and TRBJ1-2): SAVISQKPSRDICQRGTSLTIQCQVDSQVTMMFWYRQQPGQSLTLIATANQGSEATYESGFVIDKFPISRPNLTFSTLTVSNMSPEDSSIYLCSVRSGQYGYTFGSGTRLTVV.

The genes are TRBV19 and TRBJ2-1; D possibly corresponds to TRBD1 (7 bases). Per germline, CDR1 LNHDA and CDR2 SQIVND (reference sequence). The CDR3 is 14 residues long. V was trimmed by 9 bases and J by 3 bases, leaving 15 bases between them. The CDR3 sequence is CASQDREDYNEQFF. The CDR3 bases are TGTGCCAGCCAAGACAGGGAGGACTACAATGAGCAGTTCTTC.

The V gene is TRBV9, the J gene TRBJ2-2; D possibly corresponds to TRBD2 (5 bases). In germline, CDR1 is SGDLS, CDR2 YYNGEE. This CDR3 contains 15 residues. Between the trimmed V and J ends, which lost 4 bases and 0 bases, there was a span of 10 bases. The chain's CDR3 is CASSPDWANTGELFF. The CDR3 DNA reads as TGTGCCAGCAGCCCGGACTGGGCGAACACCGGGGAGCTGTTTTTT. The whole variable domain, filled in from reference TRBV9 and TRBJ2-2, reads DSGVTQTPKHLITATGQRVTLRCSPRSGDLSVYWYQQSLDQGLQFLIQYYNGEERAKGNILERFSAQQFPDLHSELNLSSLELGDSALYFCASSPDWANTGELFFGEGSRLTVL.

This chain joins TRBV28 and TRBJ1-2; D perhaps matches TRBD1 (5 bases). Germline assignment: CDR1 MDHEN and CDR2 SYDVKM. V was clipped by 10 bases and J by 3 bases, with 27 bases between them. The CDR3 covers 17 residues. The CDR3 region has the DNA TGTGCCACAAAGGGACTGCCGCCCTTTTTGGGAGACTATGGCTACACCTTC. Protein sequence: CATKGLPPFLGDYGYTF.

This clone was observed a single time. The V call is TRBV11-2, the J call TRBJ2-3, with 9 bases aligning to TRBD1. The germline gives CDR1 SGHAT, CDR2 FQNNGV. The CDR3 has 13 residues. Germline trimming cut 4 bases from V and 5 bases from J; bases unmatched to any gene: 1. The CDR3, as DNA: TGTGCCAGCAGCTCGGACAGGGGAGATACGCAGTATTTT. Translated, it gives CASSSDRGDTQYF.

The V and J genes are TRBV6-6 and TRBJ1-2; TRBD1 matches at 7 bases. The CDR3 length is 16 residues. J was trimmed by 6 bases and V by 0 bases; bases with no gene match: 10. CDR1 is MNHNY and CDR2 is SVGAGI in the germline V gene (reference sequence). CDR3 in amino acids: CASSYSKGTDPNGYTF. The CDR3 DNA follows: TGTGCCAGCAGTTACTCGAAGGGGACAGACCCCAATGGCTACACCTTC.

This clone was detected once. The chain joins TRBV28 to TRBJ2-1; 9 nucleotides align to TRBD2. The CDR3 loop spans 16 amino acids. The germline V gene has CDR1 MDHEN and CDR2 SYDVKM. With 6 bases clipped from V and 4 bases from J, the junction kept 10 bases outside the gene matches. Here the CDR3 DNA reads TGTGCCAGCAGATCCCTAAGCGGGGGGATGTACAATGAGCAGTTCTTC. This gives the protein CASRSLSGGMYNEQFF.

The J gene is TRBJ2-7, the V gene TRBV19; TRBD2 matches at 11 bases. The CDR3 totals 13 residues. Per the germline V gene, CDR1 is LNHDA and CDR2 is SQIVND (reference sequence). V shed 10 bases, J shed 4 bases, and the junction held 6 bases outside the gene matches. The CDR3 DNA follows: TGTGCCATAGGGACTAGCGGAGATTACGAGCAGTACTTC. Its translation: CAIGTSGDYEQYF.

The V call is TRBV5-1, the J call TRBJ1-6, with no clear D. CDR3 length: 15 amino acids. Germline loops: CDR1 SGHRS, CDR2 YFSETQ. Between the trimmed V and J ends, which lost 5 bases and 7 bases, there was a span of 16 bases. DNA for the CDR3: TGCGCCAGCAGTTCGGCAGGTGGAATAAATTCACCCCTCCACTTT. Protein sequence: CASSSAGGINSPLHF.

The rearrangement uses TRBV19 and TRBJ2-4; the D gene is possibly TRBD1 (7 bases). The CDR3 contains 13 residues. Trimming pared 10 bases from V and 11 bases from J, leaving 21 bases between. Germline values: CDR1 LNHDA, CDR2 SQIVND (reference sequence). The CDR3 here is CATAPSGGSVQYF. The CDR3 bases are TGTGCCACCGCGCCGTCAGGGGGGAGCGTTCAGTACTTC. Filled out from reference TRBV19 and TRBJ2-4, the complete variable domain reads DGGITQSPKYLFRKEGQNVTLSCEQNLNHDAMYWYRQDPGQGLRLIYYSQIVNDFQKGDIAEGYSVSREKKESFPLTVTSAQKNPTAFYLCATAPSGGSVQYFGAGTRLSVL.

The chain links TRBV12-3 or TRBV12-4 to TRBJ1-1; D is unresolved. This CDR3 is 12 amino acids long. Trimming removed 6 bases from V and 4 bases from J, with 9 bases in between. The CDR3 bases are TGTGCCAGCAGGCGAGCCCTCACTGAAGCTTTCTTT. This codes for CASRRALTEAFF.

The chain is built from TRBV18 and TRBJ2-3, with 10 bases that match TRBD1. Germline values: CDR1 KGHSH, CDR2 LQKENI. V dropped 4 bases and J dropped 6; count of bases not matched to a gene: 7. CDR3 length: 15 residues. CDR3 in amino acids: CASSLRDRGVDTQYF. The CDR3 coding sequence is TGTGCCAGCTCACTCCGGGACAGGGGTGTCGATACGCAGTATTTT. The whole variable domain, filled in from reference TRBV18 and TRBJ2-3, reads NAGVMQNPRHLVRRRGQEARLRCSPMKGHSHVYWYRQLPEEGLKFMVYLQKENIIDESGMPKERFSAEFPKEGPSILRIQQVVRGDSAAYFCASSLRDRGVDTQYFGPGTRLTVL.

This chain uses TRBV7-3 with TRBJ1-1; 8 positions agree with TRBD1. Germline V gene data show CDR1 as SGHTA and CDR2 as FQGTGA. The V segment lost 5 bases and the J segment 1 base; nucleotides outside the gene matches: 3. The CDR3 sequence is 14 residues long. CDR3 in amino acids: CASSQGARNTEAFF. The CDR3 DNA sequence: TGTGCCAGCAGCCAGGGGGCACGGAACACTGAAGCTTTCTTT.

The chain employs TRBV2 and TRBJ2-5; 7 bases map to TRBD1. CDR1 is SNHLY, CDR2 FYNNEI, per germline. Losses at the gene ends were 10 bases for V and 5 bases for J; bases not matched to a gene: 7. The CDR3 has 12 residues. CDR3 loop: CAIGQEAETQYF. CDR3 in DNA: TGTGCCATCGGACAGGAGGCGGAGACCCAGTACTTC.

The table lists this clone with a count of one. V usage is TRBV5-6 and J usage is TRBJ2-3; TRBD1 is a possible D gene (6 bases). From germline, CDR1 is SGHDT and CDR2 YYEEEE. There are 16 residues in the CDR3. Trimming took off 5 bases at V and 2 bases at J, with 18 bases between the two ends. The CDR3 DNA sequence: TGTGCCAGCAGGACACGCCGGGACACCGCCACAGATACGCAGTATTTT. Residues: CASRTRRDTATDTQYF.

The V gene is TRBV10-3, the J gene TRBJ1-5; TRBD1 aligns across 7 bases. Losses at the gene ends were 9 bases for V and 5 bases for J; bases not matched to a gene: 7. Germline lookup yields CDR1 ENHRY and CDR2 SYGVKD. The CDR3 is made up of 13 amino acids. CDR3 residues: CAIKSQGDQPQHF. CDR3 DNA sequence: TGTGCCATAAAAAGTCAGGGGGATCAGCCCCAGCATTTT.

V and J are TRBV5-6 and TRBJ1-2; TRBD1 agrees at 9 bases. Germline CDR1 SGHDT, CDR2 YYEEEE. The length of the CDR3 is 15 residues. J was trimmed by 5 bases and V by 2 bases; bases with no gene match: 7. The CDR3 bases are TGTGCCAGCAGCTTCGGGACAGGGACGGGGTATGGCTACACCTTC. The encoded protein is CASSFGTGTGYGYTF.

The DNA for the CDR3 is TGCAGCGTTGGGGACAGCAATAATCAGCCCCAGCATTTT. Its translation is CSVGDSNNQPQHF. The chain combines TRBV29-1 with TRBJ1-5, with 7 bases that match TRBD1. Germline V CDR1 and CDR2: SQVTM, ANQGSEA. The J segment lost 4 bases and the V segment lost 4 bases, leaving 4 bases of the junction unmatched. The CDR3 contains 13 residues.

The J gene is TRBJ1-5, the V gene TRBV15; the match to TRBD1 covers 7 bases. The V and J ends lost 4 bases and 3 bases, in that order; junction bases with no gene match: 6. The V gene's germline CDR1 is LNHNV and CDR2 YYDKDF (reference sequence). This CDR3 region has 15 residues. The CDR3 bases are TGTGCCACCAGCACCCCCAGGGGGTCCAATCAGCCCCAGCATTTT. Translating gives CATSTPRGSNQPQHF. The full variable domain, completed using reference TRBV15 and TRBJ1-5, is DAMVIQNPRYQVTQFGKPVTLSCSQTLNHNVMYWYQQKSSQAPKLLFHYYDKDFNNEADTPDNFQSRRPNTSFCFLDIRSPGLGDTAMYLCATSTPRGSNQPQHFGDGTRLSIL.

This clone showed up just once. This chain uses TRBV5-4 with TRBJ2-7; D unresolved. CDR3 length: 16 amino acids. With 0 bases removed from V and 7 bases from J, the gap between germline ends came to 20 bases. Germline CDR1 reads SGHNT; CDR2 reads YYREEE (reference sequence). The chain's CDR3 is CASSLGGTTSPWEQYF. The CDR3 DNA sequence: TGTGCCAGCAGCTTGGGCGGAACTACGTCCCCCTGGGAGCAGTACTTC.

V usage is TRBV7-9 and J usage is TRBJ1-1; 7 nucleotides match TRBD1. V lost 5 bases, J lost 4 bases, and 7 bases stayed unmatched. The CDR3 is 14 amino acids. Germline assignment: CDR1 SEHNR and CDR2 FQNEAQ (reference sequence). The CDR3 DNA follows: TGTGCCAGCAGCAAACAGGGGTTGATCACTGAAGCTTTCTTT. It specifies CASSKQGLITEAFF.

The chain links TRBV30 to TRBJ2-3, with D perhaps TRBD1 (6 bases). V lost 0 bases and J lost 5, with 21 bases in between. CDR1 GTSNPN and CDR2 SVGIG come from the germline V gene (reference sequence). CDR3 length equals 17 residues. CDR3 sequence: CAWSVSRIQGRGDTQYF. The CDR3 DNA sequence: TGTGCCTGGAGTGTGTCCCGGATACAGGGTCGGGGAGATACGCAGTATTTT.